One and the same sample provided the 14 T cell receptor beta chains below, sequenced in a study of CD8 T cells in ankylosing spondylitis. TCRdb processed the 5' RACE reads anew with MiXCR; each CDR3 protein has one entry. The table has under 250,000 distinct CDR3 sequences, about 30% seen once. Material: blood, either unsorted or a sorted T cell fraction (not recorded which). Source of these receptors: a male donor with ankylosing spondylitis or in good health (not recorded which).

This clonotype was picked up a small number of times. The rearrangement joins TRBV29-1 to TRBJ2-3; 8 bases line up with TRBD2. Germline values: CDR1 SQVTM, CDR2 ANQGSEA. CDR3 length: 17 residues. J was trimmed by 8 bases and V by 2 bases; bases with no gene match: 18. The chain's CDR3 is CSVEPPGLVGALATQYF. The DNA for the CDR3 is TGCAGCGTTGAACCGCCGGGACTAGTCGGGGCCTTGGCTACGCAGTATTTT.

This clonotype was counted a single time. The junction differs from germline at one of its ends, possibly a read error. V usage is TRBV6-1 and J usage is TRBJ2-7; 7 bases line up with TRBD2. Per germline, CDR1 MNHNS and CDR2 SASEGT. This CDR3 has 14 residues. This chain's CDR3 is CASVSRGGAYEQCF. In DNA form, the CDR3 reads TGTGCCAGTGTCAGCCGGGGAGGGGCGTACGAGCAGTGCTTC.

This chain uses TRBV7-9 with TRBJ2-5; D perhaps matches TRBD1 (5 bases). Germline V gives CDR1 SEHNR, CDR2 FQNEAQ (reference sequence). Trimming removed 2 bases at V and 2 bases at J, with 9 bases between. This CDR3 region has 14 residues. This CDR3 reads CASSLNTGQETQYF. CDR3 in DNA: TGTGCCAGCAGCTTAAACACAGGACAAGAGACCCAGTACTTC.

The chain uses TRBV6-1 and TRBJ2-1, with D maybe TRBD2 (6 bases). The CDR3 is 14 residues long. Germline V gene sequence: CDR1 MNHNS, CDR2 SASEGT. Trimming shortened V by 0 bases and J by 8 bases, and 11 bases separated the two germline ends. The CDR3 here is CASSEAEREDEQFF. The DNA for the CDR3 is TGTGCCAGCAGTGAAGCGGAAAGGGAGGATGAGCAGTTCTTC.

The chain employs TRBV30 and TRBJ2-2; 9 bases align to TRBD1. Germline CDR1 GTSNPN, CDR2 SVGIG (reference sequence). V gave up 1 base and J gave up 6 bases; unmatched junction bases: 9. CDR3 length: 16 amino acids. CDR3 DNA sequence: TGTGCCTGGAGTGCACGGGACAGGGTACGGGCCGGGGAGCTGTTTTTT. Translation: CAWSARDRVRAGELFF.

This clonotype was observed once. The rearrangement joins TRBV6-2 or TRBV6-3 to TRBJ2-3; D ambiguous. The V and J ends lost 6 bases and 5 bases respectively, with 12 bases between them. Looked up from germline, CDR1 is MNHEY and CDR2 is SVGEGT. This CDR3 is 13 amino acids long. The DNA of the CDR3 is TGTGCCAGCAGCACCCCGATAAGAGATACGCAGTATTTT. It encodes CASSTPIRDTQYF.

This sequence joins TRBV12-3 or TRBV12-4 and TRBJ2-3; the D call may be TRBD1 or TRBD2 (5 bases each). V dropped 5 bases and J dropped 14 bases, with 17 bases sitting between them. The CDR3 has 12 residues. CDR3 nucleotides: TGTGCCAGCAGTCCAGACGGAGGCCAGGGGTATTTT. Encoded protein: CASSPDGGQGYF.

The genes are TRBV11-2 and TRBJ2-5, with 9 nucleotides matching TRBD1. V shed 6 bases and J 7 bases; nucleotides not matched to a gene: 9. The CDR3 contains 14 residues. Germline V CDR1 and CDR2: SGHAT, FQNNGV. The CDR3 loop reads CASRSTGGGGTQYF. In DNA form, the CDR3 reads TGTGCCAGCAGATCCACAGGGGGCGGAGGGACCCAGTACTTC.

The V call is TRBV20-1, the J call TRBJ1-6, with D possibly matching TRBD1 (6 bases). The CDR3 is 14 residues long. With 3 bases removed from V and 10 bases from J, the gap between germline ends came to 16 bases. Germline CDR1 is DFQATT and CDR2 is SNEGSKA (reference sequence). CDR3 sequence reads: CSASAGVAGSPLHF. CDR3 bases: TGCAGTGCTAGTGCAGGGGTAGCAGGCTCACCCCTCCACTTT.

The chain carries TRBV12-3 or TRBV12-4 and TRBJ2-3; 8 bases match TRBD1. J gave up 8 bases and V 7 bases, and 11 bases lay outside the gene matches. This CDR3 comprises 14 residues. The CDR3 nucleotides are TGTGCCAGCAACCGGGACAGGACGCAGGGTACGCAGTATTTT. Encoded protein: CASNRDRTQGTQYF.

The genes are TRBV27 and TRBJ2-7, with D tentatively TRBD1 (5 bases). Germline CDR1 reads MNHEY; CDR2 reads SMNVEV (reference sequence). V was cut by 5 bases and J by 0 bases, with 8 bases left in between. The CDR3 runs to 13 residues. The CDR3 is CASSLQVSYEQYF. CDR3 in DNA: TGTGCCAGCAGTCTACAGGTCTCCTACGAGCAGTACTTC.

This clonotype showed up just a few times. This sequence joins TRBV20-1 and TRBJ2-5; D possibly corresponds to TRBD2 (7 bases). The CDR3 sequence is 16 residues long. The germline CDR1 and CDR2 sequences are DFQATT and SNEGSKA (reference sequence). Trimming removed 4 bases at V and 2 bases at J, with 20 bases between. CDR3 nucleotides: TGCAGTGCTACCTGGGGGCGCGGGGGCGTACAAGAGACCCAGTACTTC. Protein: CSATWGRGGVQETQYF.

This clonotype appeared a few times. This chain connects TRBV20-1 to TRBJ2-3; no clear D gene. The CDR3 runs 13 residues. V was trimmed by 3 bases and J by 0 bases, leaving 7 bases between them. CDR1 DFQATT and CDR2 SNEGSKA come from the germline V gene (reference sequence). CDR3 residues: CSASLLSTDTQYF. DNA of the CDR3: TGCAGTGCTAGTCTCCTTAGCACAGATACGCAGTATTTT.

The chain has TRBV10-3 and TRBJ2-5, with D possibly matching TRBD1 (6 bases). Germline V gene sequence: CDR1 ENHRY, CDR2 SYGVKD. This CDR3 region has 13 residues. The V gene lost 5 bases and the J gene lost 1 base, with 8 bases spanning the gap. DNA of the CDR3: TGTGCCATCAGTCTGACAGGCCAAGAGACCCAGTACTTC. It translates to CAISLTGQETQYF.